This entry lists 10 T cell receptor beta chains sequenced from one sample in a study of T cells in Graves' hyperthyroidism and ophthalmopathy. What was amplified from RNA transcripts were TCR beta CDR3 regions. Researchers ran a first-round RT-PCR on the TCR CDR3 using the HTBI primer set. TCRdb reprocessed the multiplex PCR reads with MiXCR, giving one entry per CDR3 protein. The data hold 450,000 to 600,000 distinct CDR3 sequences, with just under 20% observed a single time. Source material: blood. The receptors come from a man in his forties or fifties with Graves' ophthalmopathy.

The chain links TRBV4-1 to TRBJ1-1, with D unresolved. There are 14 residues in the CDR3. The V end was cut by 2 bases, the J end by 4 bases, with 11 bases between. Germline V gene lookup returns CDR1 MGHRA and CDR2 YSYEKL. Here the CDR3 reads CASSQTIGSTEAFF. CDR3 sequence (DNA): TGCGCCAGCAGCCAAACCATTGGTAGCACTGAAGCTTTCTTT.

This clonotype came up many times. The chain carries TRBV2 and TRBJ2-2, with D unclear. The CDR3 runs to 14 residues. Germline CDR1 and CDR2: SNHLY and FYNNEI. With 6 bases removed from V and 3 bases from J, the gap between germline ends came to 11 bases. The CDR3 bases are TGTGCCAGCAGAAGGGCCGGGTACACCGGGGAGCTGTTTTTT. Its translation: CASRRAGYTGELFF.

This sequence joins TRBV4-1 and TRBJ2-1; the match to TRBD1 covers 10 bases. With V trimmed by 1 base and J by 5 bases, 11 bases remained unmatched. The CDR3 is 18 residues long. Germline CDR1 MGHRA, CDR2 YSYEKL. CDR3: CASSQAGQGFYIDNEQFF. The CDR3 DNA sequence: TGCGCCAGCAGCCAAGCGGGACAGGGGTTTTATATCGACAATGAGCAGTTCTTC.

Many counts were recorded for this clonotype. The chain joins TRBV12-3 or TRBV12-4 to TRBJ2-2, with a possible D match to TRBD2 (5 bases). Trimming took off 5 bases at V and 7 bases at J, with 14 bases between the two ends. This CDR3 contains 14 residues. The CDR3 region has the DNA TGTGCCAGCAGTCTCTTCCGGGGTCGCGGGGAGCTGTTTTTT. Amino acid sequence: CASSLFRGRGELFF.

This clonotype has only a few counts. The chain carries TRBV6-5 and TRBJ2-7, with a tentative D call TRBD1 (6 bases). Looked up from germline, CDR1 is MNHEY and CDR2 is SVGAGI. This CDR3 has 15 residues. V was shortened by 0 bases and J by 9 bases, with 18 bases between the two germline ends. CDR3 nucleotides: TGTGCCAGCAGTTACTCGTCTTCAGGGGCCGAGGGGCAGTACTTC. Its protein is CASSYSSSGAEGQYF.

Ten or more counts support this clonotype. The chain joins TRBV7-2 to TRBJ2-7; the match to TRBD2 covers 8 bases. The germline gives CDR1 SGHTA, CDR2 FQGNSA. CDR3 size: 14 residues. Trimming took 1 base from V and 5 from J; bases not matched to a gene: 4. The CDR3 reads CASSLGLARHEQYF. The CDR3 coding sequence is TGTGCCAGCAGCTTAGGACTAGCGCGGCACGAGCAGTACTTC.

In its sample, this clonotype was seen many times. This rearrangement joins TRBV5-1 to TRBJ2-7; weak D call: TRBD1 (6 bases). This CDR3 comprises 15 residues. The germline CDR1 and CDR2 sequences are SGHRS and YFSETQ. Between the trimmed V and J ends, which lost 4 bases and 2 bases, there was a span of 16 bases. The CDR3 DNA reads as TGCGCCAGCAGCGTCGCAATGGACAGAACCTACGAGCAGTACTTC. Translation: CASSVAMDRTYEQYF.

This clonotype appeared many times. This chain joins TRBV12-3 or TRBV12-4 and TRBJ2-2; D might be TRBD1 (6 bases). With 7 bases removed from V and 5 bases from J, the gap between germline ends came to 8 bases. CDR3 size: 12 residues. The CDR3 region has the DNA TGTGCCAGCACCCAGGGGACCGGGGAGCTGTTTTTT. Residues: CASTQGTGELFF.

This clonotype has more than one count but fewer than ten. The V and J genes are TRBV7-9 and TRBJ2-7, with 7 positions matching TRBD1. Trimming at V came to 4 bases and at J to 3 bases, leaving 21 bases not matched to a gene. The CDR3 totals 19 residues. Germline-derived CDR1 and CDR2 are SEHNR and FQNEAQ (reference sequence). The CDR3 region is CASSSTLTEGATKFYEQYF. In nucleotides, the CDR3 is TGTGCCAGCAGCTCAACTCTCACAGAGGGGGCCACAAAATTCTACGAGCAGTACTTC. Full variable domain (rest looked up from reference TRBV7-9 and TRBJ2-7): DTGVSQNPRHKITKRGQNVTFRCDPISEHNRLYWYRQTLGQGPEFLTYFQNEAQLEKSRLLSDRFSAERPKGSFSTLEIQRTEQGDSAMYLCASSSTLTEGATKFYEQYFGPGTRLTVT.

The chain recombines TRBV3-1 with TRBJ1-6, with D perhaps matching TRBD1 (6 bases). Trimming took 1 base from V and 8 from J, leaving 12 bases between them. CDR3 size: 15 residues. Looked up from germline, CDR1 is LGHDT and CDR2 is YNNKEL (reference sequence). This chain's CDR3 is CASSQVRGGDSPLHF. For the CDR3, the DNA is TGTGCCAGCAGCCAAGTTCGAGGGGGGGATTCACCCCTCCACTTT. The full variable domain, rest sourced from reference TRBV3-1 and TRBJ1-6, is DTAVSQTPKYLVTQMGNDKSIKCEQNLGHDTMYWYKQDSKKFLKIMFSYNNKELIINETVPNRFSPKSPDKAHLNLHINSLELGDSAVYFCASSQVRGGDSPLHFGNGTRLTVT.